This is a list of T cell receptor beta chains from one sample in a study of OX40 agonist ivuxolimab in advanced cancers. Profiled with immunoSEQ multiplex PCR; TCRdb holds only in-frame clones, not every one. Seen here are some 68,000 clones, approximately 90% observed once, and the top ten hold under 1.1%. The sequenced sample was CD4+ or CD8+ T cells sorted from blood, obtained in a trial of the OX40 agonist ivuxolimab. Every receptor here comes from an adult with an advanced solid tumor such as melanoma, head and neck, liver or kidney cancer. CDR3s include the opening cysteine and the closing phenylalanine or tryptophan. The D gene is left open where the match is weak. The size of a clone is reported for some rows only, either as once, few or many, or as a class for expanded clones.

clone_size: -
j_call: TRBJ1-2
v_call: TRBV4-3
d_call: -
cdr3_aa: CASSQDRRQTYGYTF
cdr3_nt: TGCGCCAGCAGCCAAGATAGAAGACAGACCTATGGCTACACCTTC

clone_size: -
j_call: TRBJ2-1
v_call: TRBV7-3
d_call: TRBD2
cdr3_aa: CASSPVAGGFTEQFF
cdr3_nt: TGTGCCAGCAGCCCCGTAGCGGGGGGCTTCACTGAGCAGTTCTTC

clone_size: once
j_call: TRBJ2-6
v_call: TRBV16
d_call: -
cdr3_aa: CASSPLMSGANVLTF
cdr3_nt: TGTGCCAGCAGCCCCCTTATGTCTGGGGCCAACGTCCTGACTTTC

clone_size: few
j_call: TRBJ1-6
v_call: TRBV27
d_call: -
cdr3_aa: CASRSGSSYNSPLHF
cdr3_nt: TGTGCCAGCAGGAGCGGGAGCTCCTATAATTCACCCCTCCACTTT

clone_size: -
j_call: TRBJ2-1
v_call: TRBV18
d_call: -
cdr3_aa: CASSPSTGSSYNEQFF
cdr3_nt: TGTGCCAGCTCACCTTCCACCGGGAGCTCCTACAATGAGCAGTTCTTC

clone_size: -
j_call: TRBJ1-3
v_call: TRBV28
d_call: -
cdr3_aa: CASYPHKGPGNTIYF
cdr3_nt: TGTGCCAGTTACCCCCACAAGGGACCTGGAAACACCATATATTTT

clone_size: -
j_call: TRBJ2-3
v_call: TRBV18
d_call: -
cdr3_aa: CASSPTASTDTQYF
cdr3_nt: TGTGCCAGCTCACCAACAGCTAGCACAGATACGCAGTATTTT

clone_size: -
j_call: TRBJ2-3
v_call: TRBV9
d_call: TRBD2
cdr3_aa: CASMRGVSTDTQYF
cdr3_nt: TGTGCCAGCATGCGGGGGGTCAGCACAGATACGCAGTATTTT

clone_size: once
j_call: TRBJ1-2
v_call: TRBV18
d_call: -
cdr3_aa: CASSPQTPGANNYGYTF
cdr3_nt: TGTGCCAGCTCACCACAGACCCCGGGGGCCAATAACTATGGCTACACCTTC

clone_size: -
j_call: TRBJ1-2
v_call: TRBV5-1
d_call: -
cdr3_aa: CASRSGTTNYGYTF
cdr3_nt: TGCGCCAGCAGGTCCGGGACAACTAACTATGGCTACACCTTC

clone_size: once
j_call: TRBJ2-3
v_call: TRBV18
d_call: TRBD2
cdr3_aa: CASSPGTSGDTQYF
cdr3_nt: TGTGCCAGCTCACCCGGGACTAGCGGGGATACGCAGTATTTT

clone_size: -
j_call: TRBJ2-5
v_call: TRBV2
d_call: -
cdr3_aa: CASSPWGVQETQYF
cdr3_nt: TGTGCCAGCAGTCCCTGGGGGGTCCAAGAGACCCAGTACTTC

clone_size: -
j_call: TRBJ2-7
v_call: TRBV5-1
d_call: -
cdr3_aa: CASSLGIGVGSYEQYF
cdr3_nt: TGCGCCAGCAGCCTGGGTATCGGGGTTGGCTCCTACGAGCAGTACTTC

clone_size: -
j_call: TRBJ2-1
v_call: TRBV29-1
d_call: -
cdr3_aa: CSVEDGGRGRNEQFF
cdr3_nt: TGCAGCGTTGAAGATGGAGGACGGGGGAGGAATGAGCAGTTCTTC

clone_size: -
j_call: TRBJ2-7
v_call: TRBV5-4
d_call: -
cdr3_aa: CASSPGGWSYEQYF
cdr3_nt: TGTGCCAGCAGCCCCGGGGGCTGGTCCTACGAGCAGTACTTC

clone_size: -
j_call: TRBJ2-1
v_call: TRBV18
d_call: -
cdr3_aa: CASSPGRETYNEQFF
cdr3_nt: TGTGCCAGCTCACCGGGACGGGAAACCTACAATGAGCAGTTCTTC

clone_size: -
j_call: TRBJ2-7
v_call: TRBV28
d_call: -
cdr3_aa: CASSSFRQYYEQYF
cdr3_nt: TGTGCCAGCAGCTCCTTTAGACAGTACTACGAGCAGTACTTC

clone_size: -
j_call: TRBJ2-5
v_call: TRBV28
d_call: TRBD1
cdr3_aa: CASRAGTGSQETQYF
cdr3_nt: TGTGCCAGCAGGGCAGGGACAGGGAGCCAAGAGACCCAGTACTTC

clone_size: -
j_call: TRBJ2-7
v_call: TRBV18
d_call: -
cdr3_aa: CASSRYGGSYEQYF
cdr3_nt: TGTGCCAGCTCGCGTTACGGGGGCTCCTACGAGCAGTACTTC

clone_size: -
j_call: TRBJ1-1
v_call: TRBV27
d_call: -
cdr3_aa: CASSLSWFMNTEAFF
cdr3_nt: TGTGCCAGCAGTTTATCGTGGTTCATGAACACTGAAGCTTTCTTT

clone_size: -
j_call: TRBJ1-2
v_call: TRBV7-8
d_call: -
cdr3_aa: CASSTPRHDINYGYTF
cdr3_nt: TGTGCTTCCTCCACCCCTCGCCATGATATTAACTATGGCTACACCTTC

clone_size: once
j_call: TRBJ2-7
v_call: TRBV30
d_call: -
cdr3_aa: CAWRRGPDRYEQYF
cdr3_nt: TGTGCCTGGCGGCGGGGTCCGGACAGGTACGAGCAGTACTTC

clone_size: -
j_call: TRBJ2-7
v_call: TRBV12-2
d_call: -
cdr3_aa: CASRSHRASSGRGAPYEQYF
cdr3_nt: TGTGCAAGTCGCTCCCACAGGGCCTCTAGCGGGAGAGGGGCTCCCTACGAGCAGTACTTC

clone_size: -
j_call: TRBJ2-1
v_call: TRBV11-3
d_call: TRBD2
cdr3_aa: CASSFLLAGGGNEQFF
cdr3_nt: TGTGCCAGCAGCTTCCTCCTGGCGGGAGGAGGCAATGAGCAGTTCTTC

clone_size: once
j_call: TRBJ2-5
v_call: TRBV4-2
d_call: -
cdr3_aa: CASSQGITGQETQYF
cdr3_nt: TGTGCCAGCAGCCAAGGTATTACAGGGCAGGAGACCCAGTACTTC

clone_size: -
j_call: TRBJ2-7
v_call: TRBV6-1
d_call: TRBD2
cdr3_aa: CASSETSGDAYEQYF
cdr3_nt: TGTGCCAGCAGTGAGACTAGCGGGGATGCCTACGAGCAGTACTTC

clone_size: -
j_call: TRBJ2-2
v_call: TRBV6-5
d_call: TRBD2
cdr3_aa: CASSLSGGAAGELFF
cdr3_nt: TGTGCCAGCAGTCTCAGCGGGGGGGCGGCCGGGGAGCTGTTTTTT

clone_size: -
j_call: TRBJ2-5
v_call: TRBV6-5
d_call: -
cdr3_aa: CASRGTARRQYF
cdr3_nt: TGTGCCAGCAGGGGGACCGCCCGACGCCAGTACTTC

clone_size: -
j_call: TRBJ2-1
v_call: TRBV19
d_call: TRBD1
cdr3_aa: CASTSRGQGAREQFF
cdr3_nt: TGTGCCAGTACCTCGCGGGGACAGGGGGCACGAGAGCAGTTCTTC

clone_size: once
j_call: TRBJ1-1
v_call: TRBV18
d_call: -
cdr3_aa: CASSPSGPPNTEAFF
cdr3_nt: TGTGCCAGCTCACCTTCAGGGCCCCCGAACACTGAAGCTTTCTTT

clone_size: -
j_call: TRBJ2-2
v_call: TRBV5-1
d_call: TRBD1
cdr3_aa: CASSSGQGNTGELFF
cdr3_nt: TGCGCCAGCAGCTCGGGACAGGGAAACACCGGGGAGCTGTTTTTT

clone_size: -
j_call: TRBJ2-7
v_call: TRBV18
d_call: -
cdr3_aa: CASSPMTESSYEQYF
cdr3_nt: TGTGCCAGCTCACCTATGACTGAGAGCTCCTACGAGCAGTACTTC

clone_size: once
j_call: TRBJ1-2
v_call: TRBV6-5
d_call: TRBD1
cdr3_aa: CASSYSVQGATGYTF
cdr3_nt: TGTGCCAGCAGTTACTCGGTGCAGGGGGCGACCGGCTACACCTTC

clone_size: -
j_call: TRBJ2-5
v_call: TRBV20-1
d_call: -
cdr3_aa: CGGRGQETQYF
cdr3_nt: TGCGGAGGGAGGGGGCAAGAGACCCAGTACTTC

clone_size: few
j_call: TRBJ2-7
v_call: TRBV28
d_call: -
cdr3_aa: CASSLYSSYEQYF
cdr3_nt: TGTGCCAGCAGTTTATACAGCTCCTACGAGCAGTACTTC

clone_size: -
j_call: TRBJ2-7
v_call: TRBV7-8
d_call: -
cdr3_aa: CASSFSGTFNNEQYF
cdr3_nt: TGTGCCAGCAGCTTTTCCGGGACATTTAATAACGAGCAGTACTTC

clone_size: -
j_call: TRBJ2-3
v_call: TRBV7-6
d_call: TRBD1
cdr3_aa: CASSLGARGHGTDTQYF
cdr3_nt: TGTGCCAGCAGCTTAGGGGCCAGGGGGCATGGCACAGATACGCAGTATTTT

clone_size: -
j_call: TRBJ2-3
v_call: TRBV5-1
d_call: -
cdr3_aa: CASGSGISTDTQYF
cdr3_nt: TGCGCCAGCGGGTCGGGGATTAGCACAGATACGCAGTATTTT

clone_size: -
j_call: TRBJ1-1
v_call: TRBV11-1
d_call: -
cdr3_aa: CASSLAGQARQAFF
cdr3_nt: TGTGCCAGCAGCTTAGCGGGCCAGGCAAGACAAGCTTTCTTT

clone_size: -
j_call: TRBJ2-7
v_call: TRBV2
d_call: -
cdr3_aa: CASNSDRPRTYEQYF
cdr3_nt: TGTGCCAGCAATTCCGACAGGCCCAGAACCTACGAGCAGTACTTC

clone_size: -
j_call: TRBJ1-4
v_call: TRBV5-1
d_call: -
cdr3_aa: CASSLEGGKEKLFF
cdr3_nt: TGCGCCAGCAGCTTGGAAGGGGGAAAGGAAAAACTGTTTTTT

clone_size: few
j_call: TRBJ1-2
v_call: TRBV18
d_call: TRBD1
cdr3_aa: CASSLSRDRTYGYTF
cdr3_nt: TGTGCCAGCTCACTGTCCCGGGACAGGACTTATGGCTACACCTTC

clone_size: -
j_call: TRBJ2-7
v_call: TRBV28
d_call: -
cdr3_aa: CASSFALGLYEQYF
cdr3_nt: TGTGCCAGCAGTTTCGCATTGGGCCTCTACGAGCAGTACTTC

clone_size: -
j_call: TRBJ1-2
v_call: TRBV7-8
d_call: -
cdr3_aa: CASSLGANYGYTF
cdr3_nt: TGTGCCAGCAGCTTAGGGGCTAACTATGGCTACACCTTC

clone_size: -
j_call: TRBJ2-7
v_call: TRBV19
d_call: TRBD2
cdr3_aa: CASSRGGRSSYEQYF
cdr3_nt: TGTGCCAGTAGTAGGGGCGGGAGAAGCTCCTACGAGCAGTACTTC

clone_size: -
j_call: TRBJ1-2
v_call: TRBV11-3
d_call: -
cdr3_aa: CASSQPGRYGYTF
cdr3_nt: TGTGCCAGCAGCCAACCGGGACGGTATGGCTACACCTTC

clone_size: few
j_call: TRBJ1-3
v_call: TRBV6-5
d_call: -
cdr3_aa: CASSYSARSGNTIYF
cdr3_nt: TGTGCCAGCAGTTACTCTGCCCGCTCTGGAAACACCATATATTTT

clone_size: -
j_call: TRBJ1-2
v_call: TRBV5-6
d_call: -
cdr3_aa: CASSWSQGIYGYTF
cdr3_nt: TGTGCCAGCAGCTGGAGTCAGGGGATCTATGGCTACACCTTC

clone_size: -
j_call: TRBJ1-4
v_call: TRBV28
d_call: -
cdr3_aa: CASLPGQESEKLFF
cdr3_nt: TGTGCCAGCCTACCAGGGCAGGAGTCAGAAAAACTGTTTTTT

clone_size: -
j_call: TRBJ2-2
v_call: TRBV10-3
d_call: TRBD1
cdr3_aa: CAKGQTTGELFF
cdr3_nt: TGTGCCAAGGGACAGACCACCGGGGAGCTGTTTTTT

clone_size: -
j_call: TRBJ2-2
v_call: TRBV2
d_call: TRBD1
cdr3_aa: CASSETGGQNTGELFF
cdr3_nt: TGTGCCAGCAGTGAGACAGGGGGCCAGAACACCGGGGAGCTGTTTTTT

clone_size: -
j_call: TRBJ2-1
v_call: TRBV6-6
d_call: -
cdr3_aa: CATGLSNEQFF
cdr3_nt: TGTGCCACCGGACTTTCTAATGAGCAGTTCTTC

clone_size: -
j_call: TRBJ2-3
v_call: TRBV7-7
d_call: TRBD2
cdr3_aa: CASSLSGGAYTQYF
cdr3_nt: TGTGCTAGCAGCTTATCCGGGGGGGCTTATACGCAGTATTTT

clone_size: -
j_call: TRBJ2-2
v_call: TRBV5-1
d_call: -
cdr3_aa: CASSLDLAPGTGELFF
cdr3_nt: TGCGCCAGCAGCTTGGATCTAGCGCCGGGCACCGGGGAGCTGTTTTTT

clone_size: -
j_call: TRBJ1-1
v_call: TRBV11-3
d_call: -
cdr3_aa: CASSLDGEDTEAFF
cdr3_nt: TGTGCCAGCAGCTTAGACGGGGAGGACACTGAAGCTTTCTTT